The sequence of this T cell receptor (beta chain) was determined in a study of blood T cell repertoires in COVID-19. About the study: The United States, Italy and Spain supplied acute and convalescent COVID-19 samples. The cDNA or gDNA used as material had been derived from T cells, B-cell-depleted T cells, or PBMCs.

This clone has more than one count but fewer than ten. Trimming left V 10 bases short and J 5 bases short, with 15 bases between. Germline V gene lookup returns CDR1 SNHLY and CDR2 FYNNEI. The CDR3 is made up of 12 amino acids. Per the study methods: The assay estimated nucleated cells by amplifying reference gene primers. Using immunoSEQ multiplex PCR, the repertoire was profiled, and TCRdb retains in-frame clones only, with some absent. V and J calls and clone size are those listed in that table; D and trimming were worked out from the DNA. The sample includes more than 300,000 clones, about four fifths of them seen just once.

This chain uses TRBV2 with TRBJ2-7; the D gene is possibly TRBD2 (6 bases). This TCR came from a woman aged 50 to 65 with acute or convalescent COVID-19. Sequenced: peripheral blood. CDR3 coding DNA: TGTGCCACCCACGGGGGATCAAACGAGCAGTACTTC. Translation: CATHGGSNEQYF.